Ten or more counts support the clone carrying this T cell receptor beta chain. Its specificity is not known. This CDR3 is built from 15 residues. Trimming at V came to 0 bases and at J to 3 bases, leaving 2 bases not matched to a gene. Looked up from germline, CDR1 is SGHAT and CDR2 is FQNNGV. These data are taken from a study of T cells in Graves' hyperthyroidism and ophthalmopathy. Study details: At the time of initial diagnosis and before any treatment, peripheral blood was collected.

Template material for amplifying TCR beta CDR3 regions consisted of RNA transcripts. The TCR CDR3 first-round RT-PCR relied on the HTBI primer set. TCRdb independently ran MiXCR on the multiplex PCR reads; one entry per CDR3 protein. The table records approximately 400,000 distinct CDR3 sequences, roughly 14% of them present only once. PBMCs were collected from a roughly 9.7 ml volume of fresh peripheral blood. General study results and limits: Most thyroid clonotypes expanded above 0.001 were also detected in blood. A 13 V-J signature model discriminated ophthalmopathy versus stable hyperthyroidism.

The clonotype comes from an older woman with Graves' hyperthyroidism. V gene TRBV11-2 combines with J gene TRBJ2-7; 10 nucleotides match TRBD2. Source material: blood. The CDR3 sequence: CASSLDPSGGYEQYF. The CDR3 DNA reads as TGTGCCAGCAGCTTAGATCCTAGCGGGGGCTACGAGCAGTACTTC. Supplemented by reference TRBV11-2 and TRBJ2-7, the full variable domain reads EAGVAQSPRYKIIEKRQSVAFWCNPISGHATLYWYQQILGQGPKLLIQFQNNGVVDDSQLPKDRFSAERLKGVDSTLKIQPAKLEDSAVYLCASSLDPSGGYEQYFGPGTRLTVT.